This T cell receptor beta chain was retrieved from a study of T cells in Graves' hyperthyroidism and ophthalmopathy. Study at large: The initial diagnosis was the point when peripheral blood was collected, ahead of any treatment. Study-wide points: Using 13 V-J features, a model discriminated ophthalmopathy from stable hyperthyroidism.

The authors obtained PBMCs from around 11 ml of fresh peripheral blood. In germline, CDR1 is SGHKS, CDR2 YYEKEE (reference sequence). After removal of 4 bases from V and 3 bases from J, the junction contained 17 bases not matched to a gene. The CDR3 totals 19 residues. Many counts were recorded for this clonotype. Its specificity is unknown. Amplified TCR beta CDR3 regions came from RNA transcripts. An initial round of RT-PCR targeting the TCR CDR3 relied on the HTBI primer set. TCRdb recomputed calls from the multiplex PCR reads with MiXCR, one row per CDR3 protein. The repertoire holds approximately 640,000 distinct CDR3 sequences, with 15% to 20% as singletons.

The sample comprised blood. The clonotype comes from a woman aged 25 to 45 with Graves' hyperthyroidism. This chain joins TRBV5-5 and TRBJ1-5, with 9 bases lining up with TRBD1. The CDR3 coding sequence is TGTGCCAGCAGCCAATCCCTCTCTCCTAACAGGGGGCTCAATCAGCCCCAGCATTTT. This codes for CASSQSLSPNRGLNQPQHF. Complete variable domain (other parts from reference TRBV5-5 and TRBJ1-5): DAGVTQSPTHLIKTRGQQVTLRCSPISGHKSVSWYQQVLGQGPQFIFQYYEKEERGRGNFPDRFSARQFPNYSSELNVNALLLGDSALYLCASSQSLSPNRGLNQPQHFGDGTRLSIL.